This TCR beta chain was recovered during a study of T cells in Graves' hyperthyroidism and ophthalmopathy. Study as a whole: Blood from the periphery was taken at initial diagnosis, before any treatment.

RNA transcripts served as the template for amplifying TCR beta CDR3 regions. Researchers ran a first-round RT-PCR on the TCR CDR3 using the HTBI primer set. In TCRdb, the multiplex PCR reads were re-called with MiXCR into one record per CDR3 protein. This sample carries 270,000 or so distinct CDR3 sequences, less than 30% of them seen once, and the ten largest clones take approximately 25%. In its sample, this clonotype was seen many times. Preceding any ophthalmopathy symptoms, the blood sample dates from first hyperthyroidism diagnosis. The authors took PBMCs from about 9.5 ml fresh peripheral blood. Germline V gene data show CDR1 as MRHNA and CDR2 as SNTAGT. The CDR3 totals 17 residues. With V trimmed by 2 bases and J by 5 bases, 10 bases remained unmatched.

The sequencing sample was made of blood. The clonotype originates from a man between 40 and 49 years old with Graves' hyperthyroidism that later progressed to Graves' ophthalmopathy. The chain combines TRBV6-4 with TRBJ1-5; 9 bases fit TRBD1. CDR3 sequence (DNA): TGTGCCAGCAGTGACGCACAGGGGGCGCATCCGTATCAGCCCCAGCATTTT. It yields the protein CASSDAQGAHPYQPQHF.